The entry below gives a single T cell receptor beta chain sequence along with its context. This entry is derived from a study of cytomegalovirus exposure and HLA in healthy donors. V shed 2 bases and J 3 bases; nucleotides not matched to a gene: 5. Germline V lookup: CDR1 MNHEY, CDR2 SVGAGI. The CDR3 extends over 15 amino acids. This PCR relied on a set of 60 Vbeta primers and 13 Jbeta primers. Measured with immunoSEQ multiplex PCR; TCRdb has only the in-frame clones, and not every one. The sample records approximately 110,000 clones, 65% to 80% being singletons. The rearrangement links TRBV6-5 to TRBJ2-7; 9 nucleotides line up with TRBD2. Sequencing was done on a sample of PBMCs. The sequence came from a middle-aged woman in good health and CMV-seropositive. This CDR3 is CASSYAAGGSYEQYF. DNA of the CDR3: TGTGCCAGCAGTTACGCAGCGGGAGGTAGCTACGAGCAGTACTTC.